This T cell receptor (beta chain) comes out of a study of CD8+ T cells in alopecia areata. Study-wide results and caveats: Treatment with tofacitinib significantly lowered scalp clonality and reduced expanded CD8+ clones among the top 100.

On this clone itself: Its antigen is unidentified.

Described treatment: oral pan-JAK inhibitor, 5-10 mg twice daily. As the sequencing template, cDNA was produced by extracting RNA and reverse transcribing it. Assay used: immunoSEQ multiplex PCR; TCRdb lists only in-frame clones, some missing. Of fewer than 250,000 clones in the sample, 60% were seen once. The TCR comes from a human donor with alopecia areata. Sample: CD4+ T cells sorted from blood, taken at week 24, from a patient treated with tofacitinib.

The CDR3 protein is CASSAGQGSYEQYF. The CDR3 region has the DNA TGCGCCAGCAGCGCGGGACAGGGCTCCTACGAGCAGTACTTC. The rearrangement joins TRBV5-1 to TRBJ2-7; the match to TRBD1 covers 9 bases. Germline V gene lookup returns CDR1 SGHRS and CDR2 YFSETQ. This CDR3 is built from 14 residues. V trimming: 4 bases; J trimming: 0 bases; junction bases outside the gene matches: 2.